This entry concerns a single T cell receptor beta chain. No antigen is known for it. Per the germline V gene, CDR1 is SGHAT and CDR2 is FQDESV (reference sequence). The CDR3 covers 14 residues. This specimen belongs to a study of CXCR3-negative and CXCR3-positive naive CD8 T cells. General study findings and limits: In CXCR3-positive naive cells, the TRB CDR3s were more hydrophobic than in CXCR3-negative naive cells.

5' RACE that incorporated UMI labels was used to prepare the TRB cDNA libraries. For each CDR3 protein, TCRdb gives one entry from its re-call of the 5' RACE reads, without DNA. Its clone listing holds 140,000 to 150,000 distinct CDR3 sequences. The material sequenced was naive CXCR3+ CD8+ T cells from blood. The subset: CD45RO-CCR7+CD27+CD95- naive CD8+ T cells expressing CXCR3 (TNR3+). The J gene is TRBJ2-7, the V gene TRBV11-1. This clonotype was sampled from a human donor in good health. Some clones in this sample may be carry-over from other donors' samples. The CDR3 here is CASSLMPGSYEQYF.